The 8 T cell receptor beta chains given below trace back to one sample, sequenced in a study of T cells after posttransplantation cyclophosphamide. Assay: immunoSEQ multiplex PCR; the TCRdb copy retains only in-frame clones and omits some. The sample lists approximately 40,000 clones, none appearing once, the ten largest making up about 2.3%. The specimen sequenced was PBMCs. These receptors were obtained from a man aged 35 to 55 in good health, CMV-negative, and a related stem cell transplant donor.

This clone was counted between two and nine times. CDR3 nucleotide sequence: TGTGCCAGCAGCTTGAACTCAGGACTAGCGGGAACGAGCACCGGGGAGCTGTTTTTT. It specifies CASSLNSGLAGTSTGELFF. The genes are TRBV11-3 and TRBJ2-2; 12 bases line up with TRBD2. This CDR3 spans 19 amino acids. V lost 3 bases, J lost 4 bases, and 12 bases stayed unmatched. Germline CDR1 is SGHNT and CDR2 is YENEEA.

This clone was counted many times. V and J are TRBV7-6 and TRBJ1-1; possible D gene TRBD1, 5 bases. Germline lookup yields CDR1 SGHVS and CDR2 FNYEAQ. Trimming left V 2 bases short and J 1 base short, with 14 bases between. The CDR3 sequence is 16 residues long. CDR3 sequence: CASSLQPPGGNTEAFF. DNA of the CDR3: TGTGCCAGCAGCTTACAGCCACCCGGGGGGAACACTGAAGCTTTCTTT.

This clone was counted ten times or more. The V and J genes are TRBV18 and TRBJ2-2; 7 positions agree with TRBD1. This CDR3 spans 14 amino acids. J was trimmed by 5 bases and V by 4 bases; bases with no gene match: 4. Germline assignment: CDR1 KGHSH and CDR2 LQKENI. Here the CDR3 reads CASSRDSLTGELFF. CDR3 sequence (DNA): TGTGCCAGCTCACGGGACAGCTTAACCGGGGAGCTGTTTTTT.

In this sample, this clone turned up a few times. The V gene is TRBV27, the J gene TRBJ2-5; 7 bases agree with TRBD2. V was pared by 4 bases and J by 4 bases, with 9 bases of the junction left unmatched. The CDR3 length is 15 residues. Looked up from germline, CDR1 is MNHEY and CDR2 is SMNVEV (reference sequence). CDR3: CASSSRGLGRETQYF. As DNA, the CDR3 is TGTGCCAGCAGTTCGCGTGGACTAGGGCGAGAGACCCAGTACTTC.

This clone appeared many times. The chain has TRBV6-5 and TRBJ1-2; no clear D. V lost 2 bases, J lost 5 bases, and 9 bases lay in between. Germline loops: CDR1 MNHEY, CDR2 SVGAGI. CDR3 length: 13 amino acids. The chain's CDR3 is CASSYEWRYGYTF. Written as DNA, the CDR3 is TGTGCCAGCAGTTACGAATGGAGGTATGGCTACACCTTC.

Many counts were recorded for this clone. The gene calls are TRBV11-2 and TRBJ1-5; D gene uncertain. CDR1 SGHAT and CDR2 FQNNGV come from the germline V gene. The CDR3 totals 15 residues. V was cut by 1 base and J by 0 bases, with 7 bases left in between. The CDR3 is CASSLAGVSNQPQHF. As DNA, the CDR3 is TGTGCCAGCAGCTTAGCCGGGGTTAGCAATCAGCCCCAGCATTTT.

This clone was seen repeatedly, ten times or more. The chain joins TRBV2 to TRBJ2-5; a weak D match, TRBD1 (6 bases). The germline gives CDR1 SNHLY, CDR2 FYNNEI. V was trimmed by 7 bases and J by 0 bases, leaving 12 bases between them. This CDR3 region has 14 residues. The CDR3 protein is CASTEDRYQETQYF. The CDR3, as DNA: TGTGCCAGCACGGAAGACAGGTACCAAGAGACCCAGTACTTC.

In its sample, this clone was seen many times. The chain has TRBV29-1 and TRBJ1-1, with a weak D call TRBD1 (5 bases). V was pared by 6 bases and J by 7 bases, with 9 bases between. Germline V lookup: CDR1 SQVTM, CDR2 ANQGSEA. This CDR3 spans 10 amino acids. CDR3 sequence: CSVDDSEAFF. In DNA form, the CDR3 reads TGCAGCGTGGACGACAGTGAAGCTTTCTTT. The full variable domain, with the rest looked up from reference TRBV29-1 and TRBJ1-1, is SAVISQKPSRDICQRGTSLTIQCQVDSQVTMMFWYRQQPGQSLTLIATANQGSEATYESGFVIDKFPISRPNLTFSTLTVSNMSPEDSSIYLCSVDDSEAFFGQGTRLTVV.